This TCR beta chain was documented in a study of blood T cell repertoires in COVID-19. Study information: Donors in the United States, Italy and Spain gave samples during acute or convalescent COVID-19.

Trimming left V 5 bases short and J 0 bases short, with 7 bases between. This CDR3 spans 13 amino acids. Sequencing was performed with immunoSEQ multiplex PCR; in TCRdb, only in-frame clones are kept and a portion is missing. This repertoire shows around 330,000 clones, around 90% found once; its top ten account for about 2.4%. This chain links TRBV12-3 or TRBV12-4 with TRBJ1-2; D is ambiguous. This TCR derives from a man aged 55 to 70 who had recovered from COVID-19. The source material was PBMCs or T cells enriched from blood (not recorded which). In DNA form, the CDR3 reads TGTGCCAGCAGTACACACCCTAACTATGGCTACACCTTC. It encodes CASSTHPNYGYTF.